This entry describes one T cell receptor beta chain. The sample is drawn from a study of blood T cell repertoires in COVID-19. V was clipped by 6 bases and J by 3 bases; unmatched bases: 7. The V gene's germline CDR1 is SNHLY and CDR2 FYNNEI. CDR3 length equals 15 residues. Authors' processing steps: Amplification of reference gene primers was used by the study to estimate nucleated cell counts. Profiled with immunoSEQ multiplex PCR; TCRdb holds only in-frame clones, not every one. Clone size and the V and J calls come from that table; the DNA yielded D and trimming. The profile shows over 200,000 clones, 88% of them singletons.

J is TRBJ1-5 and V is TRBV2, with 8 bases fitting TRBD1. Material for sequencing was PBMCs or T cells enriched from blood (not recorded which). The clonotype comes from a woman aged 40-49 years with acute COVID-19. CDR3 coding DNA: TGTGCCAGCAGACAGACAGGGGTTTTCAATCAGCCCCAGCATTTT. As protein: CASRQTGVFNQPQHF.